This TCR beta chain was sequenced during a study of blood T cells in healthy people across ages (dated by TCRdb to about 2015). Study-wide context: In model experiments, template switching captured roughly one uniquely barcoded TCR beta cDNA molecule for every two T cells. Age-related changes in TCR beta repertoire diversity were measured in the study by deep sequencing normalized with unique cDNA molecular identifiers. Donors were grouped into four age groups: young (average approximately 15 years), middle-aged (around 39), aged (62) and long-lived (just over 80). Two additional independent replicas of 1 million unique cDNA reads from the same blood draw were analyzed for two donors (one aged 18 to 30 and one aged 80 or older). Points the paper makes about the study in general: The CMV infection status of donors was not known, potentially confounding age-related changes in expanded clonotypes. Compared with the aged group, the long-lived group had more naive CD4+ T cells, fewer expanded clones and increased TCR diversity, a pattern suggesting age selection. Total diversity estimates from one million sequenced T cells were considered lower bounds and underestimates. Observed TCR beta diversity per million T cells fell roughly linearly with age, and a significant reduction was already apparent by age around 40. Observed TCR beta diversity correlated strongly with the percentage of naive T cells measured by flow cytometry. Since profiling was done on bulk unsorted PBMCs, naive and antigen-experienced compartments could not be conclusively compared.

The donors were roughly 40 Caucasian individuals from Russia, aged roughly 6 to 90 years, who were systemically healthy. Each donor gave about 10 milliliters of peripheral blood, drawn into EDTA-treated Vacutainer tubes. Ficoll-Paque density-gradient centrifugation was used to isolate PBMCs, with at least 7 million per sample. Trizol reagent was used to extract total RNA from PBMCs, with at least 6 micrograms per sample. For every donor, flow cytometry on a PBMC aliquot measured the percentage of naive CD45RAhigh/CD27high T cells. Receptor amplification or capture employed 5' RACE. Reads for this sample came from an Illumina HiSeq 2500. A second PCR of roughly 6 to 11 cycles was run with a J-beta primer mix and a sample-barcoded 5' primer. A unique molecular identifier was introduced onto each TCR beta cDNA molecule by a template-switch 5' adaptor carrying 12 random nucleotides. At least 2.5 million CDR3-containing paired-end reads were obtained from each sample. First-strand cDNA synthesis was performed from all RNA using the Mint cDNA synthesis kit, with priming by a TRBC-specific oligonucleotide. After uracil-DNA glycosylase treatment, a first 18-cycle PCR used universal primers M1SS and BC2_uni_R on all cDNA. As for the original processing: For normalization, 1 million high-quality reads were randomly selected from each sample, with every read carrying a distinct molecular identifier. Instead of being binned into consensus sequences, reads with shared molecular identifiers were discarded. MiTCR, set to a Q25 quality threshold and the strictest error-elimination algorithm, was used for CDR3 identification, clonotype clustering and error correction. A nonparametric unseen species model with Euler transformation was used to estimate lower-bound total TCR beta diversity. In TCRdb, the public reads were trimmed at Q25 with fastp and aligned with MiXCR, with productive beta chains retained. Each entry is one CDR3 protein sequence, shown with its most common DNA and genes. TCRdb's processing, not the study's, gives the V and J calls here. The sample contains 750,000 to 850,000 distinct CDR3 sequences, around a quarter of them found a single time. The ten biggest clones cover approximately 3.7% of the sample.

The CDR3 runs 13 residues from the cysteine to the phenylalanine. Only the CDR3 DNA stays, 39 bases, in frame from base 1. V drops 7 bases and J drops 5 bases, leaving 17 bases in between. CDR1 and CDR2 were assigned from the germline V gene (reference sequence) as DFQATT and SNEGSKA. Concerning this clonotype: No cognate antigen has been identified for it. No clone much larger than this one lies a single base away; base qualities are absent.

These sequences were also reported in another study, on T cells of mothers and their children. As the second study states: Nine systemically healthy Caucasian individuals, comprising three mothers and their six children, were included as donors. cDNA synthesis consumed the entire amount of extracted RNA, loaded at approximately 1.4 ug RNA in each 15 ul reaction. Sample barcodes and 2-4 random nucleotides were added via the M1S primer in the second PCR. Over 8.5 million TCR beta CDR3 reads were obtained for each mother, and 2.5 million to 3 million reads were obtained for each child. Thymic selection shapes the output of TCR recombination in a similar way in related and unrelated pairs, and inherited differences have a minor effect. Related mother-child pairs always showed normalized repertoire overlap that was slightly higher than in unrelated mother-child pairs, though the difference was never significant. With a sensitivity of around 97 clones per million clonotypes, no persistent microchimeric T cell clones were detected. In the study, deep NGS was used to compare the TCR beta repertoires of mothers and children, and features distinguishing related mother-child pairs from unrelated individuals were sought. On average, the children were roughly 10 +/- 4 years old, while the mothers were approximately 41 +/- 4 years old. After adapter ligation was performed with NEBNext reagents, the libraries were sequenced on an Illumina HiSeq 2000 with 100+100 nt paired-end reads. To prevent cross-contamination, the mother and child libraries were prepared one month apart and sequenced in separate runs. Each donor had between about 450,000 and 2,200,000 distinct TCR beta clonotypes identified. Naive TCR beta clonotypes were estimated from low-frequency clonotypes matched to each donor's FACS-determined naive share, without sorting.

Sequenced input: blood. Recombination linked TRBV20-1 to TRBJ2-5, with a weak D call of TRBD1 (5 bases match). The TCR originated in a boy aged 5-17 years in good health. The DNA sequence is TGCAGTGTCGTGGGGCCTAGAATGGAGACCCAGTACTTC. It encodes CSVVGPRMETQYF.